This TCR beta chain was sequenced for a study of T cell repertoires in ileal Crohn's disease. Points from the study as a whole: Compared with CD4 T cells, sorted CD8 cells carried more expanded clones. Active smokers at surgery had more clonal expansions than non-smokers.

With 2 bases clipped from V and 2 bases from J, the junction kept 0 bases outside the gene matches. Germline V gene sequence: CDR1 LNHDA, CDR2 SQIVND (reference sequence). The CDR3 is 15 residues long. Points on this clone: As yet, its antigen is unknown. The identical CDR3 is also encoded by other nucleotide sequences in the sample.

Here immunoSEQ multiplex PCR was the method, and the copy in TCRdb shows in-frame clones only, minus some. The table records 13,000 to 15,000 clones, 87% of them present only once. The clonotype was recovered from an adult with Crohn's disease. The chain uses TRBV19 and TRBJ2-1; 10 positions match TRBD2. The sequencing input was ileal tissue. The CDR3 region is CASSITSGAYNEQFF. The CDR3 DNA reads as TGTGCCAGTAGTATAACTAGCGGGGCCTACAATGAGCAGTTCTTC.